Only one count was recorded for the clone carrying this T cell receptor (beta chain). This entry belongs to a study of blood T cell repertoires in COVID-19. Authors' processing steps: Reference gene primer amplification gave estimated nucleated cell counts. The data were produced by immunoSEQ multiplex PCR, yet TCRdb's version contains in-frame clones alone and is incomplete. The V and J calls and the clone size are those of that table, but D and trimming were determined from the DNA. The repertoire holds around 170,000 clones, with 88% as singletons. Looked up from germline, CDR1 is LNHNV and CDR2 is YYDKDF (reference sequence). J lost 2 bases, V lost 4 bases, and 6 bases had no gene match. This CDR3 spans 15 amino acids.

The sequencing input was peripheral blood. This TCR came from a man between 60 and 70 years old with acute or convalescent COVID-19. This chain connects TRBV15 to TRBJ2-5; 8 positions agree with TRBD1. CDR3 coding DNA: TGTGCCACCAGCATCGACAGGGGAAGGCAAGAGACCCAGTACTTC. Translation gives CATSIDRGRQETQYF.